This T cell receptor (beta chain) was identified during a study of control samples from healthy donors and cancer patients. Germline CDR1 LNHNV, CDR2 YYDKDF (reference sequence). Trimming left V 0 bases short and J 4 bases short, with 13 bases between. CDR3 length: 16 residues. This table comes from immunoSEQ multiplex PCR, and its TCRdb copy is limited to in-frame clones, with some not included. The table includes approximately 100,000 clones, around 82% detected once. The rearrangement uses TRBV15 and TRBJ2-1, with a possible D match to TRBD1 (6 bases). This TCR was recovered from a man in his sixties in good health. Sequencing was performed on blood. The CDR3 sequence is CATSRDWTEIYNEQFF. The CDR3 nucleotides read TGTGCCACCAGCAGAGACTGGACAGAAATATACAATGAGCAGTTCTTC.